This TCR beta chain comes out of a study of cytomegalovirus exposure and HLA in healthy donors. For this clone: Its target is not known. This CDR3 is also generated by other DNA sequences in the sample.

Whole-study results and caveats: Most of the CMV-associated TCR beta chains (in a later analysis) appeared to be HLA-restricted. In terms of immune exposure information, only CMV serostatus was available.

Amplification used 60 Vbeta primers and 13 Jbeta primers. Method: immunoSEQ multiplex PCR; TCRdb's copy keeps in-frame clones and lacks some. The table includes roughly 100,000 clones, 70% to 80% detected once. Germline-derived CDR1 and CDR2 are SGHRS and YFSETQ. Trimming removed 4 bases from V and 4 bases from J; junction bases left unmatched: 5. This CDR3 has 14 amino acids. The rearrangement uses TRBV5-1 and TRBJ1-3; 7 bases are shared with TRBD1. The sequenced sample consisted of PBMCs. The clonotype originates from a young man in good health and CMV-seronegative. The CDR3 here is CASSLGTAGNTIYF. CDR3 DNA: TGCGCCAGCAGCCTCGGGACAGCCGGAAACACCATATATTTT.